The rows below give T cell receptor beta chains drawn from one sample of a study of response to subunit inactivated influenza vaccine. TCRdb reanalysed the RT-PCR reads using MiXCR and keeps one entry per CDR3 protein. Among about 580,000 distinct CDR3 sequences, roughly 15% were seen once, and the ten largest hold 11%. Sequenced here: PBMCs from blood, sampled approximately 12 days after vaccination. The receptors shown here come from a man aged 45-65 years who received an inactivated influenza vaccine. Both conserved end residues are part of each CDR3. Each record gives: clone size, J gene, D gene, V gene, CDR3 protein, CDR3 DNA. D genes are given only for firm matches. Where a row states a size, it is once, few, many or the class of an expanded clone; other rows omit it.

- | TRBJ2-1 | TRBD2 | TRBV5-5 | CASRNGASGYNEQFF | TGTGCCAGCCGGAATGGGGCTAGCGGTTACAATGAGCAGTTCTTC
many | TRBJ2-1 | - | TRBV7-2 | CASSLPGVNEQFF | TGTGCCAGCAGCTTACCAGGGGTTAATGAGCAGTTCTTC
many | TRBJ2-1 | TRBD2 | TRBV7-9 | CASSPGTSGRARHEQFF | TGTGCCAGCAGCCCCGGGACTAGCGGGAGGGCCAGGCATGAGCAGTTCTTC
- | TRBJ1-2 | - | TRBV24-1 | CATSDQDGSNYGYTF | TGTGCCACCAGTGACCAGGACGGATCTAACTATGGCTACACCTTC
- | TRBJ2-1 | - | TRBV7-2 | CASSFRRYNEQFF | TGTGCCAGCAGCTTCAGACGGTACAATGAGCAGTTCTTC
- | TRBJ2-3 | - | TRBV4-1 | CASSQPDLTDTQYF | TGCGCCAGCAGCCAGCCCGACCTCACAGATACGCAGTATTTT
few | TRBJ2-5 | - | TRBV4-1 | CASSMQLPQETQYF | TGCGCCAGCAGCATGCAACTTCCACAAGAGACCCAGTACTTC
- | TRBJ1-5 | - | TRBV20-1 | CSASPDSNQPQHF | TGCAGTGCTAGTCCGGATAGCAATCAGCCCCAGCATTTT
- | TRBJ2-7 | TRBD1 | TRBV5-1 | CASKGQGSYEQYF | TGCGCCAGCAAGGGACAGGGCTCCTACGAGCAGTACTTC
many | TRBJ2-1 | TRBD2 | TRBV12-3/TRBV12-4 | CASSFGWLAGDNEQFF | TGTGCCAGCAGTTTTGGGTGGCTAGCGGGAGACAATGAGCAGTTCTTC
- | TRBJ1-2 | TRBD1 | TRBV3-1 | CASSYRQGEGYTF | TGTGCCAGCAGTTATAGGCAGGGGGAAGGCTACACCTTC
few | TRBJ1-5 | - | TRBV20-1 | CSAWDASAGQPQHF | TGCAGTGCTTGGGACGCCTCCGCCGGACAGCCCCAGCATTTT
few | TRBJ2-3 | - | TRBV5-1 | CASRLTTDTQYF | TGCGCCAGCAGACTGACCACAGATACGCAGTATTTT
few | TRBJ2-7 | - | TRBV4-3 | CASSQDPGSSYEQYF | TGCGCCAGCAGCCAAGATCCGGGAAGCTCCTACGAGCAGTACTTC
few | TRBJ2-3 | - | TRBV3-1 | CASSSRFRASTDTQYF | TGTGCCAGCAGCTCCCGGTTCAGGGCCAGCACAGATACGCAGTATTTT
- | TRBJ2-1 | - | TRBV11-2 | CASSLVMRSSYNEQFF | TGTGCCAGCAGCTTAGTAATGAGGAGCTCCTACAATGAGCAGTTCTTC
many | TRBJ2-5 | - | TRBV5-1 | CASSYSQETQYF | TGCGCCAGCAGCTACAGCCAAGAGACCCAGTACTTC